The 19 T cell receptor beta chains reported below all come from one sample, sequenced in a study of Tregs in tolerant kidney transplant recipients. The method was immunoSEQ multiplex PCR; TCRdb's version includes in-frame clones alone and lacks a portion of them. The table includes some 90,000 clones, more than 90% detected once. The specimen sequenced was CD8+ T cells from blood. The receptors derive from a human donor in good health.

The chain couples TRBV11-2 to TRBJ2-1; no clear D. The CDR3 runs 12 residues. V gave up 4 bases and J gave up 10 bases, with 11 bases separating them. Germline CDR1 reads SGHAT; CDR2 reads FQNNGV. CDR3 amino acids: CASSSNPTEQFF. The CDR3 coding sequence is TGTGCCAGCAGCTCGAACCCCACCGAGCAGTTCTTC.

The chain carries TRBV11-3 and TRBJ2-1; 8 positions agree with TRBD1. This CDR3 spans 14 amino acids. Per the germline V gene, CDR1 is SGHNT and CDR2 is YENEEA. V shed 5 bases and J 3 bases; nucleotides not matched to a gene: 3. CDR3 sequence: CASSPGTGYNEQFF. The CDR3 nucleotides are TGTGCCAGCAGCCCCGGGACAGGCTACAATGAGCAGTTCTTC.

CDR3 loop: CASSLLTGGWYEQYF. As DNA, the CDR3 is TGTGCCAGCAGCCTCCTGACAGGGGGCTGGTACGAGCAGTACTTC. The chain joins TRBV11-2 to TRBJ2-7; TRBD1 matches 10 bases. The CDR3 runs 15 residues. CDR1 is SGHAT and CDR2 is FQNNGV in the germline V gene. Trimming cost V 5 bases and J 4 bases; bases outside gene matches: 8.

The J gene is TRBJ2-7, the V gene TRBV5-5; D gene uncertain. The V gene's germline CDR1 is SGHKS and CDR2 YYEKEE (reference sequence). The germline V and J ends were trimmed by 5 bases and 2 bases, with 11 bases remaining between them. This CDR3 spans 13 amino acids. The CDR3 spells CASSSGLTYEQYF. The CDR3 DNA sequence: TGTGCCAGCAGTTCAGGTTTAACCTACGAGCAGTACTTC. The full variable domain, its missing parts supplied by reference TRBV5-5 and TRBJ2-7, is DAGVTQSPTHLIKTRGQQVTLRCSPISGHKSVSWYQQVLGQGPQFIFQYYEKEERGRGNFPDRFSARQFPNYSSELNVNALLLGDSALYLCASSSGLTYEQYFGPGTRLTVT.

The chain is built from TRBV27 and TRBJ1-1; 9 nucleotides agree with TRBD1. The CDR3 extends over 15 amino acids. Germline V lookup: CDR1 MNHEY, CDR2 SMNVEV (reference sequence). V lost 8 bases to trimming and J lost 4 bases; unmatched junction nucleotides: 11. The CDR3 DNA reads as TGTGCCAGCGAGGTACATACAGGGGGCTTCACTGAAGCTTTCTTT. Amino acid sequence: CASEVHTGGFTEAFF.

This chain connects TRBV4-1 to TRBJ1-2; 8 bases fit TRBD1. Germline CDR1 is MGHRA and CDR2 is YSYEKL. After removal of 0 bases from V and 2 bases from J, the junction contained 2 bases not matched to a gene. This CDR3 is 15 amino acids long. CDR3 DNA sequence: TGCGCCAGCAGCCAAGATCCAGGGGGCAACTATGGCTACACCTTC. The encoded protein is CASSQDPGGNYGYTF.

V usage is TRBV29-1 and J usage is TRBJ2-2; D call uncertain. Germline loops: CDR1 SQVTM, CDR2 ANQGSEA. The length of the CDR3 is 15 residues. V lost 4 bases, J lost 4 bases, and 16 bases lay in between. CDR3: CSVASPPELTGELFF. CDR3 sequence (DNA): TGCAGCGTTGCATCCCCTCCAGAGCTCACCGGGGAGCTGTTTTTT.

The chain employs TRBV9 and TRBJ2-7, with 9 bases aligning to TRBD2. Germline V CDR1 and CDR2: SGDLS, YYNGEE. The V gene end was trimmed by 7 bases and the J gene end by 3 bases; junction bases not matched to a gene: 2. This CDR3 has 12 amino acids. The CDR3, as DNA: TGTGCCAGCTCTAGCGGGAACTACGAGCAGTACTTC. It encodes CASSSGNYEQYF.

The chain is built from TRBV27 and TRBJ1-6; TRBD1 might be the D (5 bases). Trimming removed 7 bases from V and 5 bases from J, with 24 bases in between. CDR3 length: 18 amino acids. In germline, CDR1 is MNHEY, CDR2 SMNVEV (reference sequence). CDR3 in DNA: TGTGCCAGCACCCGTCTGGGGCCCTTGGGGCTGGATAATTCACCCCTCCACTTT. Amino acids: CASTRLGPLGLDNSPLHF.

This clone is a singleton in its sample. This chain links TRBV9 with TRBJ1-4, with D possibly matching TRBD1 (5 bases). Germline-derived CDR1 and CDR2 are SGDLS and YYNGEE. The CDR3 runs 15 residues. Trimming stripped 0 bases from V and 6 bases from J, with 12 bases between. Here the CDR3 reads CASSVGGAQYEKLFF. CDR3 DNA sequence: TGTGCCAGCAGCGTAGGGGGCGCTCAGTATGAAAAACTGTTTTTT.

This CDR3 is CASSQDRDRAYEQYF. CDR3 DNA sequence: TGTGCCAGCAGCCAAGACCGGGACAGGGCCTACGAGCAGTACTTC. The V call is TRBV14, the J call TRBJ2-7, with 9 positions matching TRBD1. There are 15 residues in the CDR3. The ends lost 0 bases at V and 2 bases at J; junction bases unmatched: 2. The germline V gene has CDR1 SGHDN and CDR2 FVKESK.

The chain has TRBV9 and TRBJ2-1, with unresolved D. Trimming cost V 3 bases and J 5 bases, with 3 bases left between them. CDR3 length: 11 amino acids. CDR1 and CDR2 (germline): SGDLS, YYNGEE. The CDR3 loop reads CASSDNNEQFF. The CDR3 bases are TGTGCCAGCAGCGATAACAATGAGCAGTTCTTC.

J is TRBJ1-4 and V is TRBV30; D is perhaps TRBD1 (5 bases). Germline CDR1 GTSNPN, CDR2 SVGIG (reference sequence). The CDR3 is 13 amino acids. The V end was cut by 3 bases, the J end by 8 bases, with 13 bases between. The CDR3 bases are TGTGCCTGGAGCCCGGGACTCGAGGAAAAACTGTTTTTT. Translation: CAWSPGLEEKLFF.

This chain connects TRBV9 to TRBJ2-5; D is perhaps TRBD2 (5 bases). The CDR3 loop spans 16 amino acids. V lost 1 base and J lost 2, with 15 bases in between. Germline V lookup: CDR1 SGDLS, CDR2 YYNGEE. CDR3 sequence reads: CASSVLSGLAQETQYF. The CDR3, as DNA: TGTGCCAGCAGCGTACTTTCTGGACTCGCACAAGAGACCCAGTACTTC.

The rearrangement uses TRBV27 and TRBJ2-1; 7 bases align to TRBD1. Germline V lookup: CDR1 MNHEY, CDR2 SMNVEV (reference sequence). This CDR3 contains 14 residues. V gave up 7 bases and J gave up 7 bases; unmatched junction bases: 10. CDR3 coding DNA: TGTGCCAGCACCTCAGGGGGATCTTGGAATGAGCAGTTCTTC. Translated, it gives CASTSGGSWNEQFF.

The rearrangement links TRBV7-8 to TRBJ2-5; TRBD1 matches at 11 bases. The trim removed 3 bases at V and 5 bases at J, leaving 11 bases unmatched. This CDR3 has 17 amino acids. The germline CDR1 and CDR2 sequences are SGHVS and FQNEAQ. DNA for the CDR3: TGTGCCAGCAGCTTTCTTGCCGGACAGGGGGCCCTGGAGACCCAGTACTTC. As protein: CASSFLAGQGALETQYF.

The chain couples TRBV9 to TRBJ2-2; 9 nucleotides agree with TRBD2. The J segment lost 6 bases and the V segment lost 0 bases, leaving 6 bases of the junction unmatched. The CDR3 has 16 amino acids. Germline CDR1 SGDLS, CDR2 YYNGEE. The CDR3 loop reads CASSVVLAGNAGELFF. CDR3 nucleotide sequence: TGTGCCAGCAGCGTAGTGCTAGCGGGGAATGCCGGGGAGCTGTTTTTT.

The chain combines TRBV18 with TRBJ2-7; D is undetermined. Trimming pared 8 bases from V and 5 bases from J, leaving 7 bases between. This CDR3 comprises 10 residues. CDR1 and CDR2 (germline): KGHSH, LQKENI. The CDR3 nucleotides are TGTGCCAGCCCGGACCACGAGCAGTACTTC. Protein product: CASPDHEQYF.

The chain joins TRBV7-6 to TRBJ2-3, with D hard to call. V lost 6 bases and J lost 3, with 4 bases in between. This CDR3 is 11 amino acids long. The germline CDR1 and CDR2 sequences are SGHVS and FNYEAQ. CDR3 region: CASSVTDTQYF. CDR3 DNA sequence: TGTGCCAGCAGTGTAACAGATACGCAGTATTTT.